These T cell receptor beta chains were read from a single sample in a study of CD8+CD57+ T cells in acquired aplastic anemia. In TCRdb, the reads were re-called with MiXCR into one record per CDR3 protein. The data hold roughly 200,000 distinct CDR3 sequences, with over 60% observed a single time. Sequencing input: sorted CD4+, CD8+, or CD8+CD57+ T cells (not recorded which) from PBMCs. The receptor set was obtained from a human donor in good health. Each CDR3 is given with its conserved first and last residue. D genes are given only for firm matches. Size is stated for part of the rows, as once, few or many counts, or as a class when the clone is expanded.

j_call: TRBJ2-2
clone_size: many
v_call: TRBV6-1
d_call: .
cdr3_aa: CASSEPGGAGELFF
cdr3_nt: TGTGCCAGCAGCGAGCCGGGGGGCGCCGGGGAGCTGTTTTTT

j_call: TRBJ2-3
clone_size: many
v_call: TRBV6-2/TRBV6-3
d_call: .
cdr3_aa: CAIRTWQPTDTQYF
cdr3_nt: TGTGCCATACGGACTTGGCAGCCCACAGATACGCAGTATTTT

j_call: TRBJ1-2
clone_size: .
v_call: TRBV5-5
d_call: .
cdr3_aa: CASTLTGKGYTF
cdr3_nt: TGTGCCAGCACCCTTACAGGGAAAGGCTACACCTTC

j_call: TRBJ2-7
clone_size: .
v_call: TRBV7-9
d_call: .
cdr3_aa: CASSFIGHYEQYF
cdr3_nt: TGTGCCAGCAGCTTCATTGGCCACTACGAGCAGTACTTC

j_call: TRBJ1-1
clone_size: .
v_call: TRBV20-1
d_call: TRBD1
cdr3_aa: CSAPSTGRAEAFF
cdr3_nt: TGCAGTGCCCCCTCGACAGGGAGGGCTGAAGCTTTCTTT

j_call: TRBJ2-7
clone_size: .
v_call: TRBV2
d_call: TRBD2
cdr3_aa: CASSELAGHYEQYF
cdr3_nt: TGTGCCAGCAGTGAACTAGCGGGGCACTACGAGCAGTACTTC

j_call: TRBJ2-5
clone_size: few
v_call: TRBV24-1
d_call: .
cdr3_aa: CATRNGSWETQYF
cdr3_nt: TGTGCCACCAGGAACGGGAGTTGGGAGACCCAGTACTTC

j_call: TRBJ2-7
clone_size: many
v_call: TRBV27
d_call: .
cdr3_aa: CASSNSLGNEQYF
cdr3_nt: TGTGCCAGCAGTAACTCCCTCGGGAACGAGCAGTACTTC

j_call: TRBJ2-5
clone_size: .
v_call: TRBV2
d_call: .
cdr3_aa: CASSAFRGGGQETQYF
cdr3_nt: TGTGCCAGCAGTGCCTTCCGTGGAGGTGGGCAAGAGACCCAGTACTTC

j_call: TRBJ2-7
clone_size: .
v_call: TRBV7-2
d_call: .
cdr3_aa: CASSLGGIGGYEQYF
cdr3_nt: TGTGCCAGCAGCTTAGGTGGAATCGGGGGCTACGAGCAGTACTTC

j_call: TRBJ2-7
clone_size: .
v_call: TRBV18
d_call: TRBD1
cdr3_aa: CASSPTGGSYEQYF
cdr3_nt: TGTGCCAGCTCGCCGACAGGGGGCAGCTACGAGCAGTACTTC

j_call: TRBJ2-1
clone_size: few
v_call: TRBV12-3/TRBV12-4
d_call: .
cdr3_aa: CASTLLGYRDQKGNEQFF
cdr3_nt: TGTGCCAGCACCCTCCTAGGATACCGGGACCAGAAGGGGAATGAGCAGTTCTTC

j_call: TRBJ2-1
clone_size: .
v_call: TRBV20-1
d_call: TRBD2
cdr3_aa: CSARPSGRNEQFF
cdr3_nt: TGCAGTGCTAGGCCTAGCGGGAGGAATGAGCAGTTCTTC

j_call: TRBJ2-4
clone_size: once
v_call: TRBV20-1
d_call: .
cdr3_aa: CSANDLAKNIQYF
cdr3_nt: TGCAGTGCTAACGATCTAGCCAAAAACATTCAGTACTTC

j_call: TRBJ1-1
clone_size: once
v_call: TRBV5-6
d_call: .
cdr3_aa: CASSLNLQMNTEAFF
cdr3_nt: TGTGCCAGCAGCTTGAATTTACAGATGAACACTGAAGCTTTCTTT

j_call: TRBJ2-3
clone_size: .
v_call: TRBV29-1
d_call: .
cdr3_aa: CSVFWAGRSTDTQYF
cdr3_nt: TGCAGCGTCTTTTGGGCAGGGAGGAGCACAGATACGCAGTATTTT

j_call: TRBJ2-7
clone_size: many
v_call: TRBV19
d_call: TRBD2
cdr3_aa: CATLAGFPYEQYF
cdr3_nt: TGTGCCACCCTAGCGGGGTTTCCCTACGAGCAGTACTTC